A selection of T cell receptor beta chains follows, all from one sample in a study of metastatic and nonmetastatic thyroid tumors. TCRdb reassembled clones from the PCR reads with MiXCR. The sample includes fewer than 6,000 clones, around 35% of them seen just once. Material for sequencing was adjacent normal tissue. These receptors came from a female donor with papillary thyroid cancer or a benign thyroid nodule (not recorded which). Some clones in this sample may be carry-over from other donors' samples. The CDR3 runs from the conserved cysteine through the conserved F or W. A D gene is named only where the DNA matches it firmly. Not all rows give a size; the values are once, few, many and, for expanded clones, a class.

>TRBD2|TRBJ2-2|NA|TRBV28
TGTGCCAGCAGTTTTCGGGAGGTGACGAACACCGGGGAGCTGTTTTTT
CASSFREVTNTGELFF
>NA|TRBJ2-3|NA|TRBV28
TGTGCCAGCAGTTTGCGCGGCCCAGATACGCAGTATTTT
CASSLRGPDTQYF
>TRBD1|TRBJ2-7|few|TRBV29-1
TGCAGCGTTGAAGGACAGGGGGCAAACGAGCAGTACTTC
CSVEGQGANEQYF
>NA|TRBJ1-2|NA|TRBV5-8
TGTGCCAGCAGCGTCGACCCCGGCCGTGGCTACACCTTC
CASSVDPGRGYTF
>NA|TRBJ2-7|NA|TRBV2
TGTGCCAGCAGTGAATTGGGCTACGAGCAGTACTTC
CASSELGYEQYF
>NA|TRBJ1-1|NA|TRBV20-1
TGCAGTGCTAGAGCCCCCCTGGGGGGATATAGGACTGAAGCTTTCTTT
CSARAPLGGYRTEAFF
>TRBD1|TRBJ1-2|NA|TRBV28
TGTGCCAGCCGGGACAGGGGCCATGGCTACACCTTC
CASRDRGHGYTF
>NA|TRBJ1-6|few|TRBV6-1
TGTGCCAGCAGGTGGGACAATAATTCACCCCTCCACTTT
CASRWDNNSPLHF
>TRBD1|TRBJ1-6|medium-sized|TRBV10-2
TGCGCCAGCATCCGGGACAGGGGCTATTCACCCCTCCACTTT
CASIRDRGYSPLHF
>NA|TRBJ2-4|NA|TRBV7-2
TGTGCCAGCACCGAGGCGGCCATTCAGTACTTC
CASTEAAIQYF
>TRBD2|TRBJ2-1|large|TRBV7-2
TGTGCCAGCTCCGGGGGGACCCCGGGAGGAGTTGAGCAGTTCTTC
CASSGGTPGGVEQFF
>NA|TRBJ2-7|NA|TRBV6-9
TGCGCCAGCAGTCCCAGTCCCTACGAGCAGTACTTC
CASSPSPYEQYF
>TRBD2|TRBJ2-2|NA|TRBV30
TGTGCCTGGATCCCGACTAGCGGGAGATCAACCGGGGAGCTGTTTTTT
CAWIPTSGRSTGELFF
>TRBD2|TRBJ2-1|few|TRBV6-1
TGTGCCAGCAGTGAATGGGGTAGCGGGAGGTCGAATGAGCAGTTCTTC
CASSEWGSGRSNEQFF
>NA|TRBJ2-3|NA|TRBV20-1
TGCAGTGCCTACCTTTCTAGCGAGGCATCAGATACGCAGTATTTT
CSAYLSSEASDTQYF
>NA|TRBJ2-5|many|TRBV9
TGTGCCAGCAGCGTAGCCGTCACCCAAGAGACCCAGTACTTC
CASSVAVTQETQYF
>NA|TRBJ1-2|NA|TRBV6-2/TRBV6-3
TGTGCCAGCAGTTACTCGCGTAGGGGAGGCTACACCTTC
CASSYSRRGGYTF
>TRBD1|TRBJ2-2|once|TRBV20-1
TGCAGTGCTAGAGATTACAGGGGGCCGAACACCGGGGAGCTGTTTTTT
CSARDYRGPNTGELFF
>NA|TRBJ1-1|NA|TRBV20-1
TGCAGTGCCTTCCTCGGCGGGGAGGTAAACACTGAAGCTTTCTTT
CSAFLGGEVNTEAFF
>NA|TRBJ1-3|NA|TRBV6-1
TGTGCCAGCAGACCAAGGGGGGGTCATACGAACACCATATATTTT
CASRPRGGHTNTIYF
>NA|TRBJ2-7|NA|TRBV7-2
TGTGCCAGCAGCCCCACCGTCGACTACGAGCAGTACTTC
CASSPTVDYEQYF
>NA|TRBJ2-1|few|TRBV6-2/TRBV6-3
TGTGCCAGCAAAAACCGGGACTCCTATTACAATGAGCAGTTCTTC
CASKNRDSYYNEQFF
>TRBD1|TRBJ2-7|few|TRBV27
TGTGCCACCATGGGACAGGGGGAGGCGGGAGGGATTTACGAGCAGTACTTC
CATMGQGEAGGIYEQYF
>TRBD2|TRBJ2-1|few|TRBV28
TGTGCCAGCAGTTTAGGACTAGCGGGAGGGAGAGGTTGGGACAATGAGCAGTTCTTC
CASSLGLAGGRGWDNEQFF
>TRBD2|TRBJ2-1|few|TRBV12-3/TRBV12-4
TGTGCCAGCAGACAGGGACTAGCGGGATACAATGAGCAGTTCTTC
CASRQGLAGYNEQFF
>NA|TRBJ2-5|few|TRBV6-1
TGTGCCAGCAGGGGTCTATCGGGAGTCTGGGAGACCCATTACTTC
CASRGLSGVWETHYF
>TRBD1|TRBJ1-1|few|TRBV6-1
TGTGCCAGCACCCGAGGAACAGGGGACACTGAAGCTTTCTTT
CASTRGTGDTEAFF
>NA|TRBJ1-5|NA|TRBV16
TGTGCCAGCAGCCAATCATGGGGGAACCAGCCCCAGCATTTT
CASSQSWGNQPQHF
>NA|TRBJ2-5|large|TRBV11-2
TGTGCCAGCAGCTTCCCCCCCACAGGGAAGGTTAGAGAGACCCAGTACTTC
CASSFPPTGKVRETQYF
>TRBD2|TRBJ2-7|once|TRBV4-2
TGTGCCAGCAGCCAAGTGGAGGCGGGGGGGCGCTACGAGCAGTACTTC
CASSQVEAGGRYEQYF
>TRBD1|TRBJ1-2|few|TRBV20-1
TGCAGTGCTAGAGGGGACAGGGGGCTCTATGGCTACACCTTC
CSARGDRGLYGYTF
>TRBD1|TRBJ2-1|many|TRBV4-1
TGCGCCAGCAGCCGAGGGACAGGGCCCCAATCGCAGTTCTTC
CASSRGTGPQSQFF
>NA|TRBJ1-2|few|TRBV29-1
TGCAGCGTTGAAGAAGTCAGGGGTGGTGGCTACACCTTC
CSVEEVRGGGYTF
>NA|TRBJ2-7|NA|TRBV28
TGTGCCAGCACTCCACAGTCTCTTGGCTACGAGCAGTACTTC
CASTPQSLGYEQYF
>NA|TRBJ1-2|NA|TRBV5-8
TGTGCCAGCAGCTTGGATGAAGACGCCGGCTACACCTTC
CASSLDEDAGYTF
>NA|TRBJ1-2|NA|TRBV28
TGTGCCAGCAGTTTACGACCGATGAACTATGGCTACACCTTC
CASSLRPMNYGYTF
>TRBD1|TRBJ1-1|medium-sized|TRBV5-1
TGCGCCAGCAGCTTGGCGGAGGGGGACAGGAATGTGGCTTTCTTT
CASSLAEGDRNVAFF
>TRBD1|TRBJ2-7|many|TRBV4-3
TGCGCCAGCAGCCAAGATCCCGGACAGGGGGCGCGTGAGCAGTACTTC
CASSQDPGQGAREQYF
>TRBD2|TRBJ2-7|NA|TRBV5-1
TGCGCCAGCAGCTCGCCGGGACTAGGTACTTACGAGCAGTACTTC
CASSSPGLGTYEQYF
>NA|TRBJ2-3|few|TRBV11-2
TGTGCCAGCAGCTTAGATGGGCGGGCAGATACGCAGTATTTT
CASSLDGRADTQYF